This entry concerns a single T cell receptor beta chain. What it binds is unknown. Primers included in the PCR were 60 Vbeta and 13 Jbeta primers. This table comes from immunoSEQ multiplex PCR, and its TCRdb copy is limited to in-frame clones, with some not included. The table includes about 130,000 clones, roughly 85% detected once. This record comes from a study of cytomegalovirus exposure and HLA in healthy donors. Notes on the study in general: Per published reports, the classifier diagnosed cytomegalovirus status with high specificity and sensitivity.

Germline V lookup: CDR1 SEHNR, CDR2 FQNEAQ (reference sequence). J was trimmed by 2 bases and V by 2 bases; bases with no gene match: 5. This CDR3 is built from 16 residues. The chain joins TRBV7-9 to TRBJ1-3; TRBD1 agrees at 8 bases. The TCR sequence derives from a man aged 35 to 55 in good health and CMV-seropositive. The sample consisted of PBMCs. This chain's CDR3 is CASSLSATGAGNTIYF. The CDR3 DNA reads as TGTGCCAGCAGCTTATCCGCGACAGGGGCTGGAAACACCATATATTTT.